The entry below gives a single TCR beta chain sequence along with its context. No antigen is known for it. The data are from a study of beta chain features in type 1 diabetes. Reverse transcribing all isolated RNA meant expressed TCRB transcripts were sequenced. Profiling relied on immunoSEQ multiplex PCR, and the TCRdb table lists in-frame clones only, not all of them. The sample shows 250,000 to 350,000 clones, 13% to 15% of them seen only once. Study findings and constraints: PCR might pick shorter templates more often, in the same way for patients and controls. A closer apparent resemblance between naive, central memory and Treg TCRB repertoires was seen in patients than in healthy donors. TCRB CDR3 length was moderately but significantly reduced in all four CD4+ subsets of Type 1 diabetes patients. For TCRB rearrangement, an influence of HLA type remained unresolved here.

The source is a man aged 25-40 years with type 1 diabetes. The sample taken for sequencing was naive CD4+ T cells from blood.

The CDR3 sequence: CASSQDQTARRPNEQFF. CDR3 nucleotides: TGTGCCAGCAGCCAAGATCAGACCGCACGGCGGCCCAATGAGCAGTTCTTC. The chain is built from TRBV4-2 and TRBJ2-1; no firm D call. Germline CDR1 and CDR2: LGHNA and YNFKEQ. This CDR3 is 17 amino acids long. V dropped 0 bases and J dropped 6 bases, with 18 bases sitting between them.